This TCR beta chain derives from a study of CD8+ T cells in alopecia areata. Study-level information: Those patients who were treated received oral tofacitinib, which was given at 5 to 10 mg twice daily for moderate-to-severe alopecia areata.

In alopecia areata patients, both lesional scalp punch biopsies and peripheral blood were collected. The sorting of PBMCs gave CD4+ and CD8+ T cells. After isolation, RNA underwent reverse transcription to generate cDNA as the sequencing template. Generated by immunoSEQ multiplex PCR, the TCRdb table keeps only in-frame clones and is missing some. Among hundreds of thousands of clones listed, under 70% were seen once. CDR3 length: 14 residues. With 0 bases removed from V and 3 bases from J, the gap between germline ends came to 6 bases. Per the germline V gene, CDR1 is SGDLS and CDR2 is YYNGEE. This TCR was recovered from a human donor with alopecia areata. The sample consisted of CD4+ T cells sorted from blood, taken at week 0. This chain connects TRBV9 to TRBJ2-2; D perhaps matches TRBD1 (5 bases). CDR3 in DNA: TGTGCCAGCAGCGTAGCCAGGGACACCGGGGAGCTGTTTTTT. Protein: CASSVARDTGELFF.